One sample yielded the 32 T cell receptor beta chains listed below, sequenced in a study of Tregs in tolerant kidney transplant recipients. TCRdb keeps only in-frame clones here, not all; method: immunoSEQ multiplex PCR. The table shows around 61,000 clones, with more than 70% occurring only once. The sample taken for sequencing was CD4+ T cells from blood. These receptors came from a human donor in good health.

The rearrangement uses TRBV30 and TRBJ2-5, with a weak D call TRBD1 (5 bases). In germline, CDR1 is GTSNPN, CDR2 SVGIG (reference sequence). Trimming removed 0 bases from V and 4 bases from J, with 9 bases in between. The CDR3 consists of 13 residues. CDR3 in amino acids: CAWSVGVRETQYF. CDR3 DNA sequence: TGTGCCTGGAGTGTAGGGGTCCGAGAGACCCAGTACTTC.

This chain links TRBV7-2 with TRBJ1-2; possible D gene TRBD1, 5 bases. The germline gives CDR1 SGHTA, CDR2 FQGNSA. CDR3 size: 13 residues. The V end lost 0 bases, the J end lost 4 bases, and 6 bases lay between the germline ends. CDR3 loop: CASSLAGAYGYTF. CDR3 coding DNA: TGTGCCAGCAGCTTAGCCGGGGCCTATGGCTACACCTTC.

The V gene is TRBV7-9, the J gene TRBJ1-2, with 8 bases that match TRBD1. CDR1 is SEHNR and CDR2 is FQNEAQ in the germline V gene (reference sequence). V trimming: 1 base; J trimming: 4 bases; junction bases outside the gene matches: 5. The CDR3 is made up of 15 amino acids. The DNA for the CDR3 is TGTGCCAGCAGCTTAGGGACAGGGTTCGGCTATGGCTACACCTTC. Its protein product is CASSLGTGFGYGYTF. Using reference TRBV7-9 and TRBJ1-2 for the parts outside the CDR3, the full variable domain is DTGVSQNPRHKITKRGQNVTFRCDPISEHNRLYWYRQTLGQGPEFLTYFQNEAQLEKSRLLSDRFSAERPKGSFSTLEIQRTEQGDSAMYLCASSLGTGFGYGYTFGSGTRLTVV.

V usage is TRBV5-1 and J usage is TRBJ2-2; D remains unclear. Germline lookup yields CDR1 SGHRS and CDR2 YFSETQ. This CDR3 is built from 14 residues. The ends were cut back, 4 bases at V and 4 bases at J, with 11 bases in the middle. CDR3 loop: CASSRPDSTGELFF. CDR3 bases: TGCGCCAGCAGCCGCCCTGACTCCACCGGGGAGCTGTTTTTT.

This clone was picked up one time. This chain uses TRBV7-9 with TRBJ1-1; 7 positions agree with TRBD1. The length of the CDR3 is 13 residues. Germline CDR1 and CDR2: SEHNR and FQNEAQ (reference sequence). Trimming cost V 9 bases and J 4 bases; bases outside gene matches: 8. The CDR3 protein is CASCRQGGTEAFF. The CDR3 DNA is TGTGCCAGTTGCCGACAGGGCGGCACTGAAGCTTTCTTT.

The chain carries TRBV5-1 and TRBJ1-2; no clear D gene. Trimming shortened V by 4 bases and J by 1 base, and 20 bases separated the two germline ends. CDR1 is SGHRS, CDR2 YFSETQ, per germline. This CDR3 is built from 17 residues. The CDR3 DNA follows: TGCGCCAGCAGCCCCGGACTTCTCCCATACTTTAACTATGGCTACACCTTC. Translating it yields CASSPGLLPYFNYGYTF. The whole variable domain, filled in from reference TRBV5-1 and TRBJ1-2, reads KAGVTQTPRYLIKTRGQQVTLSCSPISGHRSVSWYQQTPGQGLQFLFEYFSETQRNKGNFPGRFSGRQFSNSRSEMNVSTLELGDSALYLCASSPGLLPYFNYGYTFGSGTRLTVV.

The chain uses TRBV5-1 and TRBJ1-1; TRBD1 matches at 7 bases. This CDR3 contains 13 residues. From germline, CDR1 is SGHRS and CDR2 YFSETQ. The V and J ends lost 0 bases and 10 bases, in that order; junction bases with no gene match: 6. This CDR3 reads CASSLAMTGRAFF. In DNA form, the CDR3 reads TGCGCCAGCAGCTTGGCCATGACAGGGAGAGCTTTCTTT.

CDR3: CASSLDGGRYNSPLHF. The CDR3 bases are TGTGCCAGCAGCTTGGATGGGGGGCGGTATAATTCACCCCTCCACTTT. The rearrangement joins TRBV5-4 to TRBJ1-6, with a weak D call TRBD1 (6 bases). V lost 0 bases and J 4 bases, leaving 11 bases between the germline ends. This CDR3 has 16 amino acids. Per the germline V gene, CDR1 is SGHNT and CDR2 is YYREEE (reference sequence).

The CDR3 DNA reads as TGTGCCAGCAGCTTGGTACCTATTCCTGGGGATGGCTACACCTTC. Its protein is CASSLVPIPGDGYTF. The V gene is TRBV5-4, the J gene TRBJ1-2; no definite D call. Germline V gives CDR1 SGHNT, CDR2 YYREEE (reference sequence). This CDR3 has 15 amino acids. Trimming cost V 0 bases and J 6 bases, with 15 bases left between them.

The DNA for the CDR3 is TGTGCCAGCAGTTACTTTACTAACTATGGCTACACCTTC. As protein: CASSYFTNYGYTF. The chain links TRBV6-5 to TRBJ1-2, with unresolved D. The CDR3 has 13 amino acids. V lost 1 base to trimming and J lost 0 bases, with 3 bases between them. Germline values: CDR1 MNHEY, CDR2 SVGAGI.

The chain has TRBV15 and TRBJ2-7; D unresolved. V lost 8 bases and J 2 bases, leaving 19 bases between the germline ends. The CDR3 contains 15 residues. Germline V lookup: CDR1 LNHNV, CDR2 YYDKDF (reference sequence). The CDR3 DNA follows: TGTGCCACCGCGCCCCTTCAGAGTCGCCCCTACGAGCAGTACTTC. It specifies CATAPLQSRPYEQYF. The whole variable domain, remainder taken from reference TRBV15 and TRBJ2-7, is DAMVIQNPRYQVTQFGKPVTLSCSQTLNHNVMYWYQQKSSQAPKLLFHYYDKDFNNEADTPDNFQSRRPNTSFCFLDIRSPGLGDTAMYLCATAPLQSRPYEQYFGPGTRLTVT.

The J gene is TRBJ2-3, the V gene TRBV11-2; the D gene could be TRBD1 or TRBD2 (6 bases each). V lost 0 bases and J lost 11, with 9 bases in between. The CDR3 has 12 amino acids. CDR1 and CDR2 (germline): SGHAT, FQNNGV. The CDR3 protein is CASSLDRGVQYF. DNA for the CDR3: TGTGCCAGCAGCTTAGATAGGGGGGTGCAGTATTTT.

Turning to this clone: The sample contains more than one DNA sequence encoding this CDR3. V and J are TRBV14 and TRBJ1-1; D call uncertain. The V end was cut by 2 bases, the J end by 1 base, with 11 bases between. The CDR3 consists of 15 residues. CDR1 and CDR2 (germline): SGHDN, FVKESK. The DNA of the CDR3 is TGTGCCAGCAGCCAAAGAACGGGCCGGAACACTGAAGCTTTCTTT. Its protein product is CASSQRTGRNTEAFF.

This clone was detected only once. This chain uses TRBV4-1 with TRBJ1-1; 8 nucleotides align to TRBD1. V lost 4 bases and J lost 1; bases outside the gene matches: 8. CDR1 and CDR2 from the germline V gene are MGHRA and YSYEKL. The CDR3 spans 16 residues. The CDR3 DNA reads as TGCGCCAGCAGCCGTTCGGGGGGGACAGGGAACACTGAAGCTTTCTTT. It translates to CASSRSGGTGNTEAFF.

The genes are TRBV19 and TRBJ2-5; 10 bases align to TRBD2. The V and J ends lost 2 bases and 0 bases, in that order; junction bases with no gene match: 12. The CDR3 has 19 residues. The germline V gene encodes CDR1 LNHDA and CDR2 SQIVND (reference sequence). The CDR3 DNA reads TGTGCCAGTAGTATAATTCCCCTGAGGCTAGCGGGGGACCAAGAGACCCAGTACTTC. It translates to CASSIIPLRLAGDQETQYF.

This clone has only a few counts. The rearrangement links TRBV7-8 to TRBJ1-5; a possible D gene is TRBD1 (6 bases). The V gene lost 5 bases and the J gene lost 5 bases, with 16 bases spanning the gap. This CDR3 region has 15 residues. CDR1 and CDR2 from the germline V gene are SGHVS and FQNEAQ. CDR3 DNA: TGTGCCAGCAGCGAATTTGGGGGCCCGCATCAGCCCCAGCATTTT. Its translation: CASSEFGGPHQPQHF. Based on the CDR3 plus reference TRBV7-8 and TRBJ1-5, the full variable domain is GAGVSQSPRYKVAKRGQDVALRCDPISGHVSLFWYQQALGQGPEFLTYFQNEAQLDKSGLPSDRFFAERPEGSVSTLKIQRTQQEDSAVYLCASSEFGGPHQPQHFGDGTRLSIL.

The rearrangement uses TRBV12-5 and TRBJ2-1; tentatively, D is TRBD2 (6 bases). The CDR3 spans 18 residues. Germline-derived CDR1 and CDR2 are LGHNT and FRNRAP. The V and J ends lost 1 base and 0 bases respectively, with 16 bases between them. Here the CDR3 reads CASGLARGGLTSYNEQFF. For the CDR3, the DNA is TGTGCTAGTGGTTTGGCAAGGGGAGGCCTCACCTCCTACAATGAGCAGTTCTTC.

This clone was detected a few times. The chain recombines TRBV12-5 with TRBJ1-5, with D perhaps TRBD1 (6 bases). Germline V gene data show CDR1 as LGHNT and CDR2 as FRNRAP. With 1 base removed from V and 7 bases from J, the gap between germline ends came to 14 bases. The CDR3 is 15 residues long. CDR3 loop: CASGLGQGLSQPQHF. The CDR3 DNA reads TGTGCTAGTGGTTTGGGGCAGGGGCTCAGCCAGCCCCAGCATTTT.

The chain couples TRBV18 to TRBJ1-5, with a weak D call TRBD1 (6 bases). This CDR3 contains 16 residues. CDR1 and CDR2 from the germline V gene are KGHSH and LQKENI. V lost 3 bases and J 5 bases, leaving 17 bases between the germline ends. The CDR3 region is CASSPAVNRVHQPQHF. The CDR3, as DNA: TGTGCCAGCTCACCGGCCGTAAACAGGGTGCATCAGCCCCAGCATTTT.

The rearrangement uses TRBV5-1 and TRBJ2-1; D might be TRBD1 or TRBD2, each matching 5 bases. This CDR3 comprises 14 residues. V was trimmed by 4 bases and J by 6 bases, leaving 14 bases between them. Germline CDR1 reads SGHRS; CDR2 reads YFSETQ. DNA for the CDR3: TGCGCCAGCAGCCTGGGGGTGGTTCCCAATGAGCAGTTCTTC. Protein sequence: CASSLGVVPNEQFF.

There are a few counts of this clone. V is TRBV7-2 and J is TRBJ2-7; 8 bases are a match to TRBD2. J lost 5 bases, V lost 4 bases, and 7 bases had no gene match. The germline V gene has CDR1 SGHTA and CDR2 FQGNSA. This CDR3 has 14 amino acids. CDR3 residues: CASSYFRGGHEQYF. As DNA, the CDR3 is TGTGCCAGCAGCTACTTTCGGGGGGGCCACGAGCAGTACTTC.

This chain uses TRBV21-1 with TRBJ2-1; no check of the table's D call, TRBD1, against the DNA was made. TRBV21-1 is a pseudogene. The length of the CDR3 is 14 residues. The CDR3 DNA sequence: TGTGCCAGCAGCAGGACAGGGGGGTACAATGAGCAGTTCTTC. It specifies CASSRTGGYNEQFF.

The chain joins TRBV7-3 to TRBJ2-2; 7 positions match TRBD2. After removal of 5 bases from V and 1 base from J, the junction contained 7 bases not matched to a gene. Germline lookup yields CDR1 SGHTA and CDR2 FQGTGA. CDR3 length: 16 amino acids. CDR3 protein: CASSALAARNTGELFF. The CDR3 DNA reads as TGTGCCAGCAGCGCTCTAGCGGCCCGGAACACCGGGGAGCTGTTTTTT.

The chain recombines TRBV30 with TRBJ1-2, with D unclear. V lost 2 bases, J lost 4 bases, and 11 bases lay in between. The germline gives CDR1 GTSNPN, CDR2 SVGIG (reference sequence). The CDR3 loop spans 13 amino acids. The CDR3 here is CAWSKGRSYGYTF. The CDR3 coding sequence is TGTGCCTGGAGTAAAGGGAGGTCCTATGGCTACACCTTC.

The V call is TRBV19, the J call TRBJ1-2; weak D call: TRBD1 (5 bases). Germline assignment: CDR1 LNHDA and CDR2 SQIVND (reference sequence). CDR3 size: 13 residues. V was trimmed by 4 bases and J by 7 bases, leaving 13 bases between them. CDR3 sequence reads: CASSRDFLRGYTF. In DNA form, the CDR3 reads TGTGCCAGTAGTAGGGACTTTTTGCGTGGCTACACCTTC.

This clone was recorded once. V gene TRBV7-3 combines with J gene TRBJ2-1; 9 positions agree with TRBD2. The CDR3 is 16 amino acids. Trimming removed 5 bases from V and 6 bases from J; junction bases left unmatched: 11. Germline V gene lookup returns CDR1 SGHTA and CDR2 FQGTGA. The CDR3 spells CASSPNSVAGANEQFF. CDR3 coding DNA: TGTGCCAGCAGCCCGAATTCAGTAGCGGGGGCCAATGAGCAGTTCTTC.

The CDR3 is CTSSLPEGRETYEQYF. The CDR3 DNA is TGCACCAGCAGCCTCCCTGAGGGGCGGGAGACCTACGAGCAGTACTTC. The V gene is TRBV1, the J gene TRBJ2-7; TRBD2 is the table's D call and was not checked against the DNA. TRBV1 is a recognized pseudogene. This CDR3 is 16 amino acids long.

CDR3 nucleotides: TGTGCCAGCAGCTCCCAGGGGGCGCGTAACTATGGCTACACCTTC. It encodes CASSSQGARNYGYTF. This sequence joins TRBV11-2 and TRBJ1-2; 8 bases map to TRBD1. There are 15 residues in the CDR3. V trimming: 4 bases; J trimming: 1 base; junction bases outside the gene matches: 5. Germline lookup yields CDR1 SGHAT and CDR2 FQNNGV.

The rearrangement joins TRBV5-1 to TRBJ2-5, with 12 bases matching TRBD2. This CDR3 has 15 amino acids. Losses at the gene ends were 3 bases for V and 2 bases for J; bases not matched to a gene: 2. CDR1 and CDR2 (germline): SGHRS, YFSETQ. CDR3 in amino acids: CASSSGTSGQETQYF. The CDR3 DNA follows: TGCGCCAGCAGCTCGGGGACTAGCGGGCAAGAGACCCAGTACTTC.

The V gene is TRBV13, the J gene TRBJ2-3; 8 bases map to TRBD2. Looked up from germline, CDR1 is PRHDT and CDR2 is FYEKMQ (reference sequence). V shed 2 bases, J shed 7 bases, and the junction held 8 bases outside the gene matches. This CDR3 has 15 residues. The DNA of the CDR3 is TGTGCCAGCAGCTTAAACGGGGGGGCCGGATATACGCAGTATTTT. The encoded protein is CASSLNGGAGYTQYF.

In DNA, the CDR3 is TGTGCCAGCAGCTCACGACAGGGGGAGAGTGGCTACACCTTC. The encoded protein is CASSSRQGESGYTF. The chain recombines TRBV7-3 with TRBJ1-2; TRBD1 matches 9 bases. Trimming took 4 bases from V and 7 from J; bases not matched to a gene: 7. This CDR3 contains 14 residues. The germline V gene encodes CDR1 SGHTA and CDR2 FQGTGA.

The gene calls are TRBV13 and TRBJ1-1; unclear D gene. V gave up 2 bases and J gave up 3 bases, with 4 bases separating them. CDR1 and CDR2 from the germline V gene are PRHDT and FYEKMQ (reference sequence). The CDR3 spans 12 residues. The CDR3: CASSLRDTEAFF. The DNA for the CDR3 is TGTGCCAGCAGCTTACGTGACACTGAAGCTTTCTTT.